Listed below are T cell receptor beta chains from one sample, sequenced in a study of blood T cell repertoires in COVID-19. Produced via immunoSEQ multiplex PCR; TCRdb's table is partial and in-frame only. The sample lists some 150,000 clones; about 86% were seen once. The source material was peripheral blood. The source is a man in his 70s with acute or convalescent COVID-19. Each CDR3 is given with its conserved first and last residue. The order of the fields is V gene, D gene, clone size, J gene, CDR3 protein, CDR3 DNA. The D gene is left open where the match is weak. Size is stated for part of the rows, as once, few or many counts, or as a class when the clone is expanded.

V: TRBV11-2; D: NA; size: NA; J: TRBJ1-4; CDR3: CASSPRGGGPANEKLFF; DNA: TGTGCCAGCAGCCCCAGAGGGGGGGGGCCTGCTAATGAAAAACTGTTTTTT
V: TRBV11-2; D: TRBD1; size: NA; J: TRBJ2-7; CDR3: CASSSQTGGLNEQYF; DNA: TGTGCCAGCAGCTCCCAGACAGGGGGCCTGAACGAGCAGTACTTC
V: TRBV13; D: TRBD1; size: NA; J: TRBJ2-3; CDR3: CASSPRTGFQVGTDTQYF; DNA: TGTGCCAGCAGCCCCCGGACAGGCTTCCAAGTCGGCACAGATACGCAGTATTTT
V: TRBV27; D: TRBD2; size: NA; J: TRBJ2-1; CDR3: CASSLWEGGINEQFF; DNA: TGTGCCAGCAGTTTATGGGAGGGAGGCATCAATGAGCAGTTCTTC
V: TRBV4-1; D: NA; size: NA; J: TRBJ2-7; CDR3: CASSQVVQGYEQYF; DNA: TGCGCCAGCAGCCAAGTCGTACAGGGTTACGAGCAGTACTTC
V: TRBV21-1; D: NA; size: NA; J: TRBJ2-4; CDR3: CASSKQELAKNIQYF; DNA: TGTGCCAGCAGCAAACAAGAACTAGCCAAAAACATTCAGTACTTC
V: TRBV24-1; D: NA; size: NA; J: TRBJ2-2; CDR3: CATSDLGGTMNTGELFF; DNA: TGTGCCACCAGTGATTTGGGGGGGACCATGAACACCGGGGAGCTGTTTTTT
V: TRBV7-2; D: NA; size: NA; J: TRBJ2-7; CDR3: CASSLEVSTQGEQYF; DNA: TGTGCCAGCAGCTTAGAAGTTTCGACACAGGGCGAGCAGTACTTC
V: TRBV6-1; D: TRBD1; size: NA; J: TRBJ1-5; CDR3: CASSEGQPNQPQHF; DNA: TGTGCCAGCAGTGAGGGACAGCCTAATCAGCCCCAGCATTTT
V: TRBV7-8; D: TRBD1; size: NA; J: TRBJ1-5; CDR3: CASSGGDRGFHSNQPQHF; DNA: TGTGCCAGCAGCGGGGGGGACAGGGGGTTCCATAGCAATCAGCCCCAGCATTTT
V: TRBV11-2; D: TRBD1; size: NA; J: TRBJ2-5; CDR3: CASNARTGPQETQYF; DNA: TGTGCCAGCAACGCCCGGACAGGACCGCAAGAGACCCAGTACTTC
V: TRBV5-1; D: NA; size: NA; J: TRBJ2-7; CDR3: CASSLTGDSTYEQYF; DNA: TGCGCCAGCAGCTTGACGGGAGACAGTACCTACGAGCAGTACTTC
V: TRBV5-1; D: TRBD2; size: NA; J: TRBJ2-5; CDR3: CASSSRTSGRQETQYF; DNA: TGCGCCAGCAGCTCTAGGACTAGCGGGCGTCAAGAGACCCAGTACTTC
V: TRBV20-1; D: NA; size: once; J: TRBJ1-1; CDR3: CSAPRGTEAFF; DNA: TGCAGTGCTCCCAGGGGAACTGAAGCTTTCTTT
V: TRBV10-3; D: NA; size: NA; J: TRBJ2-1; CDR3: CAISDRGGEFF; DNA: TGTGCCATCAGTGATAGAGGGGGGGAGTTCTTC
V: TRBV11-1; D: NA; size: NA; J: TRBJ2-2; CDR3: CASSLGASDTGELFF; DNA: TGTGCCAGCAGTCTCGGGGCTAGCGACACCGGGGAGCTGTTTTTT
V: TRBV28; D: NA; size: NA; J: TRBJ1-5; CDR3: CASSLSQGNQPQHF; DNA: TGTGCCAGCAGTTTGAGCCAGGGCAATCAGCCCCAGCATTTT
V: TRBV3-1/TRBV3-2; D: TRBD1; size: NA; J: TRBJ2-7; CDR3: CASSVLDRAYEQYF; DNA: TGTGCCAGCAGTGTCCTGGACAGGGCCTACGAGCAGTACTTC
V: TRBV28; D: NA; size: NA; J: TRBJ2-3; CDR3: CASKRVSTDTQYF; DNA: TGTGCCAGCAAGAGGGTTAGCACAGATACGCAGTATTTT
V: TRBV7-6; D: TRBD2; size: NA; J: TRBJ2-7; CDR3: CASSRTSGHSYEQYF; DNA: TGTGCCAGCAGCAGAACTAGCGGCCACTCCTACGAGCAGTACTTC
V: TRBV15; D: TRBD2; size: NA; J: TRBJ2-3; CDR3: CATSRQRGTSGSGSYF; DNA: TGTGCCACCAGCCGGCAACGAGGGACTAGCGGGAGTGGCTCGTATTTT
V: TRBV6-6; D: NA; size: once; J: TRBJ2-1; CDR3: CASSPAGSSRSYNEQFF; DNA: TGTGCCAGCAGTCCCGCGGGGAGTAGCCGGTCCTACAATGAGCAGTTCTTC
V: TRBV28; D: NA; size: NA; J: TRBJ2-5; CDR3: CASRPQGGETQYF; DNA: TGTGCCAGCAGGCCACAGGGCGGGGAGACCCAGTACTTC
V: TRBV20-1; D: NA; size: NA; J: TRBJ1-2; CDR3: CSAVTGYGYTF; DNA: TGCAGTGCTGTCACAGGGTATGGCTACACCTTC
V: TRBV7-9; D: TRBD2; size: once; J: TRBJ2-3; CDR3: CASSSGTSIDTQYF; DNA: TGTGCCAGCAGCTCCGGGACTAGCATAGATACGCAGTATTTT
V: TRBV9; D: NA; size: NA; J: TRBJ2-5; CDR3: CASSVGPGQETQYF; DNA: TGTGCCAGCAGCGTAGGTCCAGGGCAAGAGACCCAGTACTTC
V: TRBV5-8; D: TRBD2; size: NA; J: TRBJ2-1; CDR3: CASSSPLAGSSYNEQFF; DNA: TGTGCCAGCAGCTCCCCGCTAGCGGGAAGCTCCTACAATGAGCAGTTCTTC
V: TRBV4-2; D: TRBD2; size: NA; J: TRBJ2-4; CDR3: CASSQAGRAGGHKNIQYF; DNA: TGTGCCAGCAGCCAAGCAGGAAGAGCGGGAGGGCACAAAAACATTCAGTACTTC